The T cell receptor beta chain described here comes from a study of T cells in localized non-small cell lung cancer. Trimming shortened V by 8 bases and J by 1 base, and 16 bases separated the two germline ends. Germline V gives CDR1 MNHNS, CDR2 SASEGT. The CDR3 length is 15 residues. Generated by immunoSEQ multiplex PCR, the TCRdb table keeps only in-frame clones and is missing some. The sample lists about 33,000 clones, around 87% occurring once. The chain links TRBV6-1 to TRBJ2-3; D possibly corresponds to TRBD1 (6 bases). This material consisted of peripheral blood mononuclear cells, taken before any cancer treatment. This receptor was taken from a man between 40 and 75 years old with stage III lung adenocarcinoma. The CDR3 DNA reads as TGTGCCAGCCTATCCCGGGACAAAGGCACAGATACGCAGTATTTT. Its protein product is CASLSRDKGTDTQYF.